The 3 T cell receptor beta chains in this list originate from one sample, sequenced in a study of vaccination and CD4 T cells after COVID-19. No antigen has been identified for these receptors. Treatment in this sample: approximately 11-day PBMC culture with coronavirus spike peptide pools or control peptides (ViraFEST assay). Researchers used the Oncomine TCR Beta short-read assay to sequence DNA from cultured CD4+ T cells. One entry per CDR3 protein results from TCRdb running MiXCR on the PCR reads. The repertoire holds around 16,000 distinct CDR3 sequences, with roughly 60% as singletons. Material for sequencing was CD4+ T cells from blood, cultured in vitro. The origin of the receptors is a human donor who had recovered from COVID-19.

There are a few counts of this clonotype. The chain carries TRBV7-2 and TRBJ2-7, with 9 positions matching TRBD1. This CDR3 is built from 15 residues. V trimming: 2 bases; J trimming: 4 bases; junction bases outside the gene matches: 6. The germline V gene encodes CDR1 SGHTA and CDR2 FQGNSA. This CDR3 is CASSLMGQGTYEQYF. As DNA, the CDR3 is TGTGCCAGCAGCTTAATGGGACAGGGTACTTACGAGCAGTACTTC.

DNA of the CDR3: TGTGCCAGCAGCCTATCGACAGGGGGTTTAAATGAGCAGTTCTTC. It is translated as CASSLSTGGLNEQFF. The chain has TRBV4-2 and TRBJ2-1; 9 bases match TRBD1. The germline V gene encodes CDR1 LGHNA and CDR2 YNFKEQ. CDR3 length equals 15 residues. Germline trimming cut 4 bases from V and 7 bases from J; bases unmatched to any gene: 8.

The count of this clonotype is one. V is TRBV27 and J is TRBJ1-5; tentatively, D is TRBD1 (5 bases). Germline CDR1 reads MNHEY; CDR2 reads SMNVEV (reference sequence). The CDR3 spans 15 residues. Trimming pared 6 bases from V and 8 bases from J, leaving 20 bases between. CDR3 loop: CASRIVRTRSEPQHF. CDR3 coding DNA: TGTGCCAGCAGGATTGTGCGGACACGATCAGAGCCCCAGCATTTT.